Presented here are 25 T cell receptor beta chains from one specimen sequenced in a study of blood T cell repertoires in COVID-19. Measured with immunoSEQ multiplex PCR; TCRdb has only the in-frame clones, and not every one. This table holds 120,000 or so clones, 88% found once. The specimen was peripheral blood. Source of these receptors: a woman of 80 years or more with acute or convalescent COVID-19.

The CDR3 nucleotides are TGTGCCACTACCTCGGACAGGAAAGAAGCTTTCTTT. This sequence encodes CATTSDRKEAFF. This chain uses TRBV7-9 with TRBJ1-1, with 7 bases identical to TRBD1. CDR1 SEHNR and CDR2 FQNEAQ come from the germline V gene (reference sequence). There are 12 residues in the CDR3. V shed 10 bases and J 8 bases; nucleotides not matched to a gene: 10.

The DNA for the CDR3 is TGCAGTGCTTACAGGTCCACTGAAGCTTTCTTT. Its translation is CSAYRSTEAFF. The V and J genes are TRBV20-1 and TRBJ1-1, with D possibly TRBD1 on 5 matching bases. The V gene lost 5 bases and the J gene lost 4 bases, with 8 bases spanning the gap. Germline V lookup: CDR1 DFQATT, CDR2 SNEGSKA (reference sequence). This CDR3 has 11 residues.

The rearrangement links TRBV11-3 to TRBJ2-1; maybe TRBD1 (6 bases). Germline CDR1 SGHNT, CDR2 YENEEA. Deletions cut 5 bases from V and 5 bases from J, with 13 bases between. This CDR3 spans 14 amino acids. The CDR3, as DNA: TGTGCCAGCAGCCCCCGGACAGATAACAATGAGCAGTTCTTC. It yields the protein CASSPRTDNNEQFF.

The rearrangement uses TRBV7-6 and TRBJ2-2; D possibly corresponds to TRBD2 (7 bases). V was cut by 2 bases and J by 0 bases, with 10 bases left in between. This CDR3 has 16 residues. Per the germline V gene, CDR1 is SGHVS and CDR2 is FNYEAQ. The CDR3 is CASSLRGGSNTGELFF. The CDR3 nucleotides are TGTGCCAGCAGCTTACGCGGGGGCTCGAACACCGGGGAGCTGTTTTTT.

The V gene is TRBV28, the J gene TRBJ2-5, with D possibly matching TRBD1 (6 bases). With 2 bases removed from V and 5 bases from J, the gap between germline ends came to 12 bases. The CDR3 length is 14 residues. Germline V gene lookup returns CDR1 MDHEN and CDR2 SYDVKM. Here the CDR3 reads CASSLVGQRETQYF. For the CDR3, the DNA is TGTGCCAGCAGTTTAGTCGGACAGAGGGAGACCCAGTACTTC.

This clone has a handful of counts. The rearrangement links TRBV7-2 to TRBJ1-2; weak D call: TRBD1 (5 bases). Germline values: CDR1 SGHTA, CDR2 FQGNSA. This CDR3 is built from 14 residues. Trimming left V 1 base short and J 4 bases short, with 10 bases between. The CDR3 DNA is TGTGCCAGCAGCTTAGACACAGGACCCTATGGCTACACCTTC. The encoded protein is CASSLDTGPYGYTF.

V usage is TRBV12-3 or TRBV12-4 and J usage is TRBJ2-5; 8 bases map to TRBD1. The length of the CDR3 is 13 residues. Trimming took 7 bases from V and 5 from J; bases not matched to a gene: 6. CDR3 amino acids: CASTGGGWETQYF. CDR3 nucleotides: TGTGCCAGCACAGGGGGCGGTTGGGAGACCCAGTACTTC.

This chain uses TRBV19 with TRBJ2-6; 7 positions match TRBD2. The CDR3 is 21 amino acids. Trimming took 10 bases from V and 2 from J; bases not matched to a gene: 26. CDR1 is LNHDA and CDR2 is SQIVND in the germline V gene (reference sequence). CDR3 bases: TGTGCCACCCCGCCCGGGAGCGGGGCGTTGTTACCCCTCCCTGGGGCCAACGTCCTGACTTTC. Its protein is CATPPGSGALLPLPGANVLTF.

V and J are TRBV7-2 and TRBJ2-4; possible D gene TRBD1, 6 bases. The CDR3 is 16 amino acids. Between the trimmed V and J ends, which lost 4 bases and 0 bases, there was a span of 13 bases. CDR1 SGHTA and CDR2 FQGNSA come from the germline V gene. This CDR3 is CASSSQGRIAKNIQYF. The CDR3 coding sequence is TGTGCCAGCAGCTCCCAGGGGCGTATAGCCAAAAACATTCAGTACTTC.

This clone was counted a single time. The chain links TRBV7-8 to TRBJ2-7, with 12 nucleotides matching TRBD2. This CDR3 is 15 amino acids long. CDR1 is SGHVS, CDR2 FQNEAQ, per germline. With V trimmed by 5 bases and J by 2 bases, 4 bases remained unmatched. The CDR3 here is CASSRGLAGAYEQYF. The DNA for the CDR3 is TGTGCCAGCAGCAGGGGACTAGCGGGTGCCTACGAGCAGTACTTC.

This clone was found once. The chain has TRBV3-1 (or the pseudogene TRBV3-2) and TRBJ1-2; no reliable D call. Deletions cut 1 base from V and 3 bases from J, with 6 bases between. This CDR3 contains 13 residues. Germline V gene sequence: CDR1 LGHDT, CDR2 YNNKEL (reference sequence). The CDR3 here is CASSQGSDYGYTF. CDR3 nucleotides: TGTGCCAGCAGCCAAGGGTCAGACTATGGCTACACCTTC.

The V gene is TRBV24-1, the J gene TRBJ1-1, with 7 positions matching TRBD1. V gave up 7 bases and J gave up 2 bases; unmatched junction bases: 3. Germline V gene sequence: CDR1 KGHDR, CDR2 SFDVKD. The CDR3 covers 13 residues. CDR3 bases: TGTGCCACCAGACAGGGGATCAACACTGAAGCTTTCTTT. This translates into CATRQGINTEAFF.

The chain recombines TRBV6-5 with TRBJ2-7, with 10 bases that match TRBD1. V lost 8 bases and J lost 2; bases outside the gene matches: 3. Looked up from germline, CDR1 is MNHEY and CDR2 is SVGAGI. This CDR3 is built from 13 residues. The CDR3 region has the DNA TGTGCCAGCGGGACAGGGGATCCCTACGAGCAGTACTTC. Amino acid sequence: CASGTGDPYEQYF.

The chain links TRBV4-2 to TRBJ1-6, with a weak D call TRBD1 (6 bases). The V and J ends lost 0 bases and 10 bases respectively, with 16 bases between them. Germline CDR1 and CDR2: LGHNA and YNFKEQ. The CDR3 is made up of 16 amino acids. CDR3 DNA sequence: TGTGCCAGCAGCCAAGAAGGGGTACAGGGCCAGTCACCCCTCCACTTT. Translation gives CASSQEGVQGQSPLHF.

The chain has TRBV11-2 and TRBJ2-3, with 10 bases identical to TRBD2. CDR1 SGHAT and CDR2 FQNNGV come from the germline V gene. This CDR3 is 15 amino acids long. With 0 bases clipped from V and 6 bases from J, the junction kept 3 bases outside the gene matches. Written as DNA, the CDR3 is TGTGCCAGCAGCTTAGAAAGCGGGGGGGCCGATACGCAGTATTTT. This sequence encodes CASSLESGGADTQYF.

The chain carries TRBV29-1 and TRBJ2-3; 10 bases map to TRBD2. The CDR3 is 14 amino acids. Germline V lookup: CDR1 SQVTM, CDR2 ANQGSEA. The J segment lost 6 bases and the V segment lost 5 bases, leaving 8 bases of the junction unmatched. The CDR3 region is CSVRASGRRDTQYF. CDR3 bases: TGCAGCGTTAGGGCTAGCGGGAGACGGGATACGCAGTATTTT.

The chain links TRBV27 to TRBJ1-1; maybe TRBD1 (6 bases). Trimming took 5 bases from V and 2 from J, leaving 18 bases between them. Germline assignment: CDR1 MNHEY and CDR2 SMNVEV (reference sequence). This CDR3 contains 16 residues. This CDR3 reads CASSRQWRGTNTEAFF. The DNA of the CDR3 is TGTGCCAGCAGTCGTCAGTGGCGGGGGACAAACACTGAAGCTTTCTTT.

The rearrangement uses TRBV30 and TRBJ1-5, with TRBD1 matching 9 bases. Germline-derived CDR1 and CDR2 are GTSNPN and SVGIG (reference sequence). The CDR3 is 14 residues long. V trimming: 7 bases; J trimming: 5 bases; junction bases outside the gene matches: 9. The CDR3 spells CAFPDRGVDQPQHF. The CDR3 DNA reads as TGTGCCTTTCCGGACAGGGGAGTCGATCAGCCCCAGCATTTT.

The genes are TRBV5-1 and TRBJ2-1, with a weak D call TRBD2 (6 bases). There are 15 residues in the CDR3. Trimming took 1 base from V and 6 from J, leaving 14 bases between them. CDR1 is SGHRS, CDR2 YFSETQ, per germline. The CDR3 nucleotides read TGCGCCAGCAGCTTGAGGGACGGAGGGTCCAATGAGCAGTTCTTC. Translating gives CASSLRDGGSNEQFF.

The V gene is TRBV11-2, the J gene TRBJ2-5; 8 bases fit TRBD2. J gave up 6 bases and V 1 base, and 7 bases lay outside the gene matches. The CDR3 runs to 15 residues. Germline V gene sequence: CDR1 SGHAT, CDR2 FQNNGV. CDR3 sequence (DNA): TGTGCCAGCAGCTTAGTCAGCGGGGGAGAACAGACCCAGTACTTC. Residues: CASSLVSGGEQTQYF.

The chain links TRBV3-1 (or the pseudogene TRBV3-2) to TRBJ2-7, with 9 bases aligning to TRBD2. The CDR3 is 16 residues long. CDR1 and CDR2 from the germline V gene are LGHDT and YNNKEL (reference sequence). Trimming cost V 0 bases and J 6 bases; bases outside gene matches: 9. CDR3 DNA: TGTGCCAGCAGCCAAGATCTTGGGCGGGGGGGGCTCGAGCAGTACTTC. This gives the protein CASSQDLGRGGLEQYF.

As regards this clone: The germline gene is not matched at one end of the junction; a read error may be the cause. The V and J genes are TRBV6-2 or TRBV6-3 and TRBJ2-5; a weak D match, TRBD2 (5 bases). The CDR3 sequence is 15 residues long. CDR1 is MNHEY and CDR2 is SVGEGT in the germline V gene. CDR3 sequence reads: CASSYFHGSQGTQYF. The CDR3 coding sequence is TGTGCCAGCAGTTACTTCCATGGGAGCCAAGGGACCCAGTACTTC.

This sequence joins TRBV6-5 and TRBJ1-2; possible D gene TRBD1, 6 bases. CDR1 MNHEY and CDR2 SVGAGI come from the germline V gene. CDR3 length: 13 residues. Trimming pared 4 bases from V and 8 bases from J, leaving 14 bases between. CDR3 residues: CASSSPTGTGYTF. The CDR3 DNA sequence: TGTGCCAGCAGTTCCCCTACAGGGACCGGCTACACCTTC.

This clone was detected only once. The V and J genes are TRBV6-5 and TRBJ1-2, with TRBD1 matching over 9 bases. CDR3 length equals 14 residues. Trimming took 5 bases from V and 5 from J; bases not matched to a gene: 6. The V gene's germline CDR1 is MNHEY and CDR2 SVGAGI. CDR3 loop: CASSPGQGIYGYTF. Written as DNA, the CDR3 is TGTGCCAGCAGTCCGGGACAGGGTATTTATGGCTACACCTTC.

The J gene is TRBJ2-1, the V gene TRBV6-5; 15 positions agree with TRBD2. CDR1 MNHEY and CDR2 SVGAGI come from the germline V gene. CDR3 length: 15 amino acids. J gave up 10 bases and V 6 bases, and 7 bases lay outside the gene matches. The CDR3 DNA follows: TGTGCCAGCAGAATCGCCGGGACTAGCGGGAGGGAGCAGTTCTTC. Protein sequence: CASRIAGTSGREQFF.